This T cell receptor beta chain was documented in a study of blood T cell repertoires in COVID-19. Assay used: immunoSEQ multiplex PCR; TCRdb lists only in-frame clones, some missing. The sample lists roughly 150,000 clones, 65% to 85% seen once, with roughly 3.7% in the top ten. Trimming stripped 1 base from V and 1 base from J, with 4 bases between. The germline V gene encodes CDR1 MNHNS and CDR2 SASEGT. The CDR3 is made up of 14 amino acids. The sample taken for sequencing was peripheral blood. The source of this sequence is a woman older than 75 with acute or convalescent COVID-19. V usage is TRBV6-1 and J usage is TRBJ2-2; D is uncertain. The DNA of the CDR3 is TGTGCCAGCAGTGAAGGGCAGAACACCGGGGAGCTGTTTTTT. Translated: CASSEGQNTGELFF.